These 10 T cell receptor beta chains share one sample of origin, sequenced in a study of cytomegalovirus exposure and HLA in healthy donors. PCR amplification relied on 60 Vbeta primers (plus 13 Jbeta primers). The method was immunoSEQ multiplex PCR; TCRdb's version includes in-frame clones alone and lacks a portion of them. The profile shows fewer than 200,000 clones, approximately 80% of them singletons. Sequencing was done on a sample of PBMCs. The receptors here all came from a woman in her 50s in good health and CMV-seropositive.

A remark on this clone: A read error may produce the germline difference seen at one junction end. This rearrangement joins TRBV6-4 to TRBJ2-3; D might be TRBD1 (6 bases). CDR3 length: 14 residues. Looked up from germline, CDR1 is MRHNA and CDR2 is SNTAGT. CDR3 DNA sequence: TGTGCCCCGGTCCCGCTGCCTAGACTTAACACAGGGCCTTTT. It yields the protein CAPVPLPRLNTGPF.

The chain joins TRBV28 to TRBJ2-7; D is undetermined. The CDR3 totals 12 residues. V lost 6 bases and J 9 bases, leaving 15 bases between the germline ends. Germline V gene data show CDR1 as MDHEN and CDR2 as SYDVKM. CDR3 loop: CASSLELEGQYF. The CDR3 nucleotides read TGTGCCAGCAGCTTGGAGTTAGAAGGGCAGTACTTC.

In its sample, this clone was seen a few times. The chain carries TRBV11-2 and TRBJ2-5; the match to TRBD2 covers 11 bases. The J segment lost 5 bases and the V segment lost 1 base, leaving 12 bases of the junction unmatched. Germline V lookup: CDR1 SGHAT, CDR2 FQNNGV. The CDR3 sequence is 18 residues long. In DNA, the CDR3 is TGTGCCAGCAGCTTAGTGGGGACTAGCGGCGGTATAGGGGAGACCCAGTACTTC. Translated: CASSLVGTSGGIGETQYF.

The genes are TRBV5-6 and TRBJ2-7, with 7 positions matching TRBD1. Germline V CDR1 and CDR2: SGHDT, YYEEEE. The V and J ends lost 2 bases and 6 bases, in that order; junction bases with no gene match: 14. The CDR3 loop spans 16 amino acids. CDR3 bases: TGTGCCAGCAGCTTACAGAGACAGGGCCTGTCACTCGAGCAGTACTTC. As protein: CASSLQRQGLSLEQYF. Based on the CDR3 plus reference TRBV5-6 and TRBJ2-7, the full variable domain is DAGVTQSPTHLIKTRGQQVTLRCSPKSGHDTVSWYQQALGQGPQFIFQYYEEEERQRGNFPDRFSGHQFPNYSSELNVNALLLGDSALYLCASSLQRQGLSLEQYFGPGTRLTVT.

V and J are TRBV11-3 and TRBJ2-3; 9 positions match TRBD2. This CDR3 has 19 residues. Germline-derived CDR1 and CDR2 are SGHNT and YENEEA. J lost 0 bases, V lost 4 bases, and 14 bases had no gene match. This CDR3 is CASSSLLLSGRTSTDTQYF. CDR3 in DNA: TGTGCCAGCAGCTCTCTACTCCTTAGCGGGAGAACTAGCACAGATACGCAGTATTTT.

The genes are TRBV6-1 and TRBJ2-2; tentatively, D is TRBD1 (5 bases). CDR1 and CDR2 from the germline V gene are MNHNS and SASEGT. V lost 4 bases, J lost 2 bases, and 8 bases lay in between. This CDR3 region has 14 residues. The CDR3 nucleotides read TGTGCCAGCAGTGGACAGAGAAACACCGGGGAGCTGTTTTTT. Protein: CASSGQRNTGELFF.

The rearrangement joins TRBV5-1 to TRBJ2-7; D call uncertain. V lost 2 bases to trimming and J lost 5 bases, with 14 bases between them. The CDR3 spans 14 residues. Germline CDR1 SGHRS, CDR2 YFSETQ. In nucleotides, the CDR3 is TGCGCCAGCAGCTTACCAGGTTCGATGGACGAGCAGTACTTC. Its translation: CASSLPGSMDEQYF.

The genes are TRBV2 and TRBJ1-2; weak D call: TRBD1 (5 bases). Germline V lookup: CDR1 SNHLY, CDR2 FYNNEI. The CDR3 extends over 15 amino acids. V was clipped by 7 bases and J by 3 bases, with 18 bases between them. CDR3 nucleotide sequence: TGTGCCAGCACCCCGGCTCGGGGGACCGACTATGGCTACACCTTC. Translated: CASTPARGTDYGYTF.

This clone was recorded once. The CDR3 nucleotides are TGTGCCAGCAGGGGGGTGACAGGCTCGGGTTCACCCCTCCACTTT. This encodes CASRGVTGSGSPLHF. This rearrangement joins TRBV2 to TRBJ1-6; tentative D call: TRBD1 (6 bases). The germline V and J ends were trimmed by 6 bases and 9 bases, with 18 bases remaining between them. Germline V gene sequence: CDR1 SNHLY, CDR2 FYNNEI. The CDR3 loop spans 15 amino acids.

The chain combines TRBV7-9 with TRBJ2-3; 8 nucleotides match TRBD1. J gave up 2 bases and V 1 base, and 5 bases lay outside the gene matches. Germline CDR1 is SEHNR and CDR2 is FQNEAQ (reference sequence). The CDR3 consists of 16 residues. The CDR3, as DNA: TGTGCCAGCAGCTTAGGTGGGACAGGCCACACAGATACGCAGTATTTT. Its translation is CASSLGGTGHTDTQYF.